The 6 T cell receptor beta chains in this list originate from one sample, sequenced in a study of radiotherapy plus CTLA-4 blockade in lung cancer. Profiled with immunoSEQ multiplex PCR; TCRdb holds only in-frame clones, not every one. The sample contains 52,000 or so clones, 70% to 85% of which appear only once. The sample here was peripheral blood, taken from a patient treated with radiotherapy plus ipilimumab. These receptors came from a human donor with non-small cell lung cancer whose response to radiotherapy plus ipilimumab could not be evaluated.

This CDR3 reads CASSSSGRTYNEQFF. The CDR3 bases are TGTGCCAGCAGCTCCAGCGGGAGGACCTACAATGAGCAGTTCTTC. The chain employs TRBV7-2 and TRBJ2-1, with 9 bases aligning to TRBD2. This CDR3 is 15 amino acids long. CDR1 SGHTA and CDR2 FQGNSA come from the germline V gene. Trimming took 4 bases from V and 2 from J; bases not matched to a gene: 3. The full variable domain, with the rest looked up from reference TRBV7-2 and TRBJ2-1, is GAGVSQSPSNKVTEKGKDVELRCDPISGHTALYWYRQSLGQGLEFLIYFQGNSAPDKSGLPSDRFSAERTGGSVSTLTIQRTQQEDSAVYLCASSSSGRTYNEQFFGPGTRLTVL.

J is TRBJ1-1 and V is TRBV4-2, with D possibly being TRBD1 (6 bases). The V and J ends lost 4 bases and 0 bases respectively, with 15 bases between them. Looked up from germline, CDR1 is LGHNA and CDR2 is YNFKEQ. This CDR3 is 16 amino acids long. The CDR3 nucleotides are TGTGCCAGCAGCCTAGATAACAGGGCCATGAACACTGAAGCTTTCTTT. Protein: CASSLDNRAMNTEAFF.

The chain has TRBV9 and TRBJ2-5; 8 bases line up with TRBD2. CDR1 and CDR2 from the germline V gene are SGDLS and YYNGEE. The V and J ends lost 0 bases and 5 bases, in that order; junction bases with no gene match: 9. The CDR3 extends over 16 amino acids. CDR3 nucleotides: TGTGCCAGCAGCGTAGAGGACGGGAGGGCCTGGGAGACCCAGTACTTC. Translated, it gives CASSVEDGRAWETQYF.

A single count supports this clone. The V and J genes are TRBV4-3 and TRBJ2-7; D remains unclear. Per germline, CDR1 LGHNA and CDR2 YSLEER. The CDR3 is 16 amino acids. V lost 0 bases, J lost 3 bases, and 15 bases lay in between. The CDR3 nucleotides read TGCGCCAGCAGCCAAGATTCTGGTCTGGCCCTCTACGAGCAGTACTTC. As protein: CASSQDSGLALYEQYF.

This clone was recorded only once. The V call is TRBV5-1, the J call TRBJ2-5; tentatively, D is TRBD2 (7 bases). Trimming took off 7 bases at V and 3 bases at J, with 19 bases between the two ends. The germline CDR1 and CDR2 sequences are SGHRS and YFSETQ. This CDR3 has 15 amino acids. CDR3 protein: CASRPQGRGEETQYF. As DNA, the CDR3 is TGCGCCAGCCGTCCCCAGGGGAGGGGTGAAGAGACCCAGTACTTC.

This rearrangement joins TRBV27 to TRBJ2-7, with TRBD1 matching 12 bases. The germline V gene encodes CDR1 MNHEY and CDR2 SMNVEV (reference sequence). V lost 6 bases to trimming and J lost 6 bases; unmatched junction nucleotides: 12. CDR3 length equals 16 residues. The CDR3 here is CASRPGQGAWSGEQYF. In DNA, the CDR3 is TGTGCCAGCAGACCGGGACAGGGGGCTTGGTCAGGCGAGCAGTACTTC.